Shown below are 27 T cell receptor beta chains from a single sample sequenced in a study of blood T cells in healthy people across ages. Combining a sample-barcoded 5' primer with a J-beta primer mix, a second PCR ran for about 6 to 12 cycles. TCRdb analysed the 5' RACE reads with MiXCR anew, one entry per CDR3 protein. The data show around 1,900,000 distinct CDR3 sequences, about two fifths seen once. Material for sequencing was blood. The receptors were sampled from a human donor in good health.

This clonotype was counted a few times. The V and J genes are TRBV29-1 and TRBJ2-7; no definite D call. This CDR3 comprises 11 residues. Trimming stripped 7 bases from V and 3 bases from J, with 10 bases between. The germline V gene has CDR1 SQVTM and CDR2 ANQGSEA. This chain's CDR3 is CSALAHYEQYF. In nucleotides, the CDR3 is TGCAGCGCCCTGGCCCACTACGAGCAGTACTTC.

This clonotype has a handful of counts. CDR3 nucleotides: TGTGCCAGCAGCTTCATCGGGGATAATCAGCCCCAGCATTTT. Translation: CASSFIGDNQPQHF. The V and J genes are TRBV7-2 and TRBJ1-5, with D unclear. V lost 3 bases to trimming and J lost 4 bases, with 10 bases between them. CDR1 is SGHTA, CDR2 FQGNSA, per germline. This CDR3 contains 14 residues.

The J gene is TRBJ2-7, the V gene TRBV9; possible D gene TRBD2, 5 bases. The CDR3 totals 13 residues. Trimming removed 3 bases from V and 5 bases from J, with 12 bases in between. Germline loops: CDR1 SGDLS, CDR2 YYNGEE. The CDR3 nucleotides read TGTGCCAGCAGCGAGGCGGGCAGGCACGAGCAGTACTTC. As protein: CASSEAGRHEQYF.

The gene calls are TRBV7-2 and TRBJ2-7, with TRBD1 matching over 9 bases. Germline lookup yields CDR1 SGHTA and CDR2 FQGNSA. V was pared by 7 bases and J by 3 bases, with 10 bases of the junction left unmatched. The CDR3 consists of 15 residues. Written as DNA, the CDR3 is TGTGCCAGCACCTTCACGGGACAGGGATGCTACGAGCAGTACTTC. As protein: CASTFTGQGCYEQYF.

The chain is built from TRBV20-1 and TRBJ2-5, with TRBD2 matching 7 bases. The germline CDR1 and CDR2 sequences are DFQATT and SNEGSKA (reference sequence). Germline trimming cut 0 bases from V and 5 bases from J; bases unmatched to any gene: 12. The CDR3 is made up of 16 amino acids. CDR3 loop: CSARDSGTEGGETQYF. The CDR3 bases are TGCAGTGCTAGAGATAGCGGAACCGAGGGAGGGGAGACCCAGTACTTC.

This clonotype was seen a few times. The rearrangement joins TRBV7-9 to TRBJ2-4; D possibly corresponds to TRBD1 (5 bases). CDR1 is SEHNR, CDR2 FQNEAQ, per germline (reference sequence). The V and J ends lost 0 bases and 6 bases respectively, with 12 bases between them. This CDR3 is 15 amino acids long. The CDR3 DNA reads TGTGCCAGCAGCTTAGCCCAGGGCGTTAGAAACATTCAGTACTTC. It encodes CASSLAQGVRNIQYF.

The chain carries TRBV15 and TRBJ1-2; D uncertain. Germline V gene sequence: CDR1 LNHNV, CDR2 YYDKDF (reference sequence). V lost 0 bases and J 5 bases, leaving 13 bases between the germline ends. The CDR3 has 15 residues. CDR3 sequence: CATSRDQFSEYGYTF. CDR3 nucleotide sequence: TGTGCCACCAGCAGAGATCAGTTTTCGGAGTATGGCTACACCTTC.

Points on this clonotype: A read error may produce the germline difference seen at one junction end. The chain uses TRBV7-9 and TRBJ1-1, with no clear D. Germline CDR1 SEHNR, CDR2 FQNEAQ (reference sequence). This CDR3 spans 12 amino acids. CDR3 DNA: TGTGCCAGCAGTCTCAGGAGGACTGAAGCTCTCTTT. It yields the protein CASSLRRTEALF.

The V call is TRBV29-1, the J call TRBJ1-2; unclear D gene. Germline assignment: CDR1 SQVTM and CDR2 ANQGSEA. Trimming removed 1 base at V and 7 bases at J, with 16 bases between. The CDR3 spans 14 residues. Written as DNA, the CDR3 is TGCAGCGTTGAAGGTTCCGGGGTACATGGTGGCTACACCTTC. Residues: CSVEGSGVHGGYTF. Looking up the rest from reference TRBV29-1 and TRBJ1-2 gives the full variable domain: SAVISQKPSRDICQRGTSLTIQCQVDSQVTMMFWYRQQPGQSLTLIATANQGSEATYESGFVIDKFPISRPNLTFSTLTVSNMSPEDSSIYLCSVEGSGVHGGYTFGSGTRLTVV.

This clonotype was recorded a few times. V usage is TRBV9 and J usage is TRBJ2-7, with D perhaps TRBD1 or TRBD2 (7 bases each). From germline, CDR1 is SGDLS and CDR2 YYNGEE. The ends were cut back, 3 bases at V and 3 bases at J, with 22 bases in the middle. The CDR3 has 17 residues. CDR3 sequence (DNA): TGTGCCAGCAGCGCAACACGGGGGGCAGGGGGTTACTACGAGCAGTACTTC. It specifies CASSATRGAGGYYEQYF.

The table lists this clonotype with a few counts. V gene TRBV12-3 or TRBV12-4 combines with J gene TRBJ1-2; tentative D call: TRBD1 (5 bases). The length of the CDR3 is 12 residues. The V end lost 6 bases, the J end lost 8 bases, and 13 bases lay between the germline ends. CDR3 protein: CASRSGFRGYTF. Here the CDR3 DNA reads TGTGCCAGCAGGTCAGGGTTTCGCGGCTACACCTTC.

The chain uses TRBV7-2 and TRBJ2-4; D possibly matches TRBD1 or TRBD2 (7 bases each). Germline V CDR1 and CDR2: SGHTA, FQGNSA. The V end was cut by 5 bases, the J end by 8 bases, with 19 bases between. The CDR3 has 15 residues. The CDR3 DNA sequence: TGTGCCAGCAGCCCCCCAGGGGGGGCGAAATACATTCAGTACTTC. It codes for CASSPPGGAKYIQYF.

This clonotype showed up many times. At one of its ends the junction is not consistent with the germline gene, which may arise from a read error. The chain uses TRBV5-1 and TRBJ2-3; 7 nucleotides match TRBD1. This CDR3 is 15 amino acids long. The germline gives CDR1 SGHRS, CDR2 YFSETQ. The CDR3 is CASSLAGGSTDTQYF. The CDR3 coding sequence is TGTGCCAGCAGCTTAGCAGGGGGAAGCACAGATACGCAGTATTTT. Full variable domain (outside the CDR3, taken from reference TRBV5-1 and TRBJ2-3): KAGVTQTPRYLIKTRGQQVTLSCSPISGHRSVSWYQQTPGQGLQFLFEYFSETQRNKGNFPGRFSGRQFSNSRSEMNVSTLELGDSALYLCASSLAGGSTDTQYFGPGTRLTVL.

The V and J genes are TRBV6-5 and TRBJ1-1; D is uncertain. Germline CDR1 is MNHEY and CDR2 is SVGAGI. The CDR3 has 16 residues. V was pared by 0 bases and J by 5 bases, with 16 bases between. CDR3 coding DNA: TGTGCCAGCAGTTACTCGATCCACGACGGTGGGACTGAAGCTTTCTTT. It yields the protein CASSYSIHDGGTEAFF.

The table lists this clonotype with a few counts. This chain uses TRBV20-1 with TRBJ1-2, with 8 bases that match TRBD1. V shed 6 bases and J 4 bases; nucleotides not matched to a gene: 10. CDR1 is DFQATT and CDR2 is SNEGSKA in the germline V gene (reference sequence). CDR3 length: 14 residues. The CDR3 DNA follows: TGCAGTGCAATCGGACAGGGAGGTTTCTATGGCTACACCTTC. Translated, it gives CSAIGQGGFYGYTF.

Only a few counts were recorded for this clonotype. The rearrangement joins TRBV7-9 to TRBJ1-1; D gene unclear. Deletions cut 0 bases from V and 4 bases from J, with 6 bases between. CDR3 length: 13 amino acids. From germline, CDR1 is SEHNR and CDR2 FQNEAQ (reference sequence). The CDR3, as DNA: TGTGCCAGCAGCTTAGCAGGGCCCACTGAAGCTTTCTTT. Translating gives CASSLAGPTEAFF.

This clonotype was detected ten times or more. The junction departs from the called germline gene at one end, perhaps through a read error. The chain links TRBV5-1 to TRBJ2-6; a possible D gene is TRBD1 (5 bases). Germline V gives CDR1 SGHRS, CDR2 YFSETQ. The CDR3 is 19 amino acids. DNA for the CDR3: TGCGCCAGCACCACTATATTTACAGGCATTATCTCTGGGGCCAACGTCCGGACTTTC. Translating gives CASTTIFTGIISGANVRTF. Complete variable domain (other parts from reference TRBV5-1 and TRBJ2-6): KAGVTQTPRYLIKTRGQQVTLSCSPISGHRSVSWYQQTPGQGLQFLFEYFSETQRNKGNFPGRFSGRQFSNSRSEMNVSTLELGDSALYLCASTTIFTGIISGANVRTFGAGSRLTVL.

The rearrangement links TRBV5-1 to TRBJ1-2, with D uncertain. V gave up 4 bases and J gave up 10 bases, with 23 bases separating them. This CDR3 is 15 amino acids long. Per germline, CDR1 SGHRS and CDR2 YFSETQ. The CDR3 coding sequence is TGCGCCAGCAGCCCGGATGGTGTTCTTAGTTTTGACTACACCTTC. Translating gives CASSPDGVLSFDYTF.

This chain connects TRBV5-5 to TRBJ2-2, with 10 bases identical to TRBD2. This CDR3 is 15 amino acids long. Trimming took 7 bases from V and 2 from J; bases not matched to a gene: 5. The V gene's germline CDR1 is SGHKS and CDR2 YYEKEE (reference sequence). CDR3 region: CASGGLAANTGELFF. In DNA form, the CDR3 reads TGTGCCAGCGGTGGACTAGCGGCAAACACCGGGGAGCTGTTTTTT.

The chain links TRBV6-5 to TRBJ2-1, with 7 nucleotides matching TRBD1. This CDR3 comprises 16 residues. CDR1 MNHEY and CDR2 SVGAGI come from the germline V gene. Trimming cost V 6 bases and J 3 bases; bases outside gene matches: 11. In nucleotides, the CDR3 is TGTGCCAGCAGGGGGGTCGGGACAGATCTCTACAATGAGCAGTTCTTC. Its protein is CASRGVGTDLYNEQFF.

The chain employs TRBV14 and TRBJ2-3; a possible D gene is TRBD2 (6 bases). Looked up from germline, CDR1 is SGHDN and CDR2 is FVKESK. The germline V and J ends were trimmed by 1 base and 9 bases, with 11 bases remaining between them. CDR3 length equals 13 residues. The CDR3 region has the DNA TGTGCCAGCAGCCAAGTGAAACTAGCAACGCAGTATTTT. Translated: CASSQVKLATQYF.

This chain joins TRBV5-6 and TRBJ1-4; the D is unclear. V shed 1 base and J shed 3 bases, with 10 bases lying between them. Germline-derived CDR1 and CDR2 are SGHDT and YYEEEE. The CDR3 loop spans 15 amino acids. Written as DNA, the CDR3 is TGTGCCAGCAGCTTGATAAAGGGAGCTAATGAAAAACTGTTTTTT. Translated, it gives CASSLIKGANEKLFF.

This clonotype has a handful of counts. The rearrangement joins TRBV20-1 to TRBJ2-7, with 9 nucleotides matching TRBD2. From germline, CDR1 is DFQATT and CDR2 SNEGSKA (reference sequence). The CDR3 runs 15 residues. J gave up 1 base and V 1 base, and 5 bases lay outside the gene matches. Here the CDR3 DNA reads TGCAGTGCTAGAGCCTCGACTAGCGGATCCTACGAGCAGTACTTC. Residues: CSARASTSGSYEQYF.

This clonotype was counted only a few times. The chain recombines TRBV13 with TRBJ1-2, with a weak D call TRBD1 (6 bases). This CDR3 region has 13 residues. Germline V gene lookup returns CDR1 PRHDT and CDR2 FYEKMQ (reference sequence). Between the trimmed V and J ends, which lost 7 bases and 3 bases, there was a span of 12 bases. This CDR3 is CASTTGGHYGYTF. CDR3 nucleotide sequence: TGTGCCAGCACGACCGGGGGCCACTATGGCTACACCTTC.

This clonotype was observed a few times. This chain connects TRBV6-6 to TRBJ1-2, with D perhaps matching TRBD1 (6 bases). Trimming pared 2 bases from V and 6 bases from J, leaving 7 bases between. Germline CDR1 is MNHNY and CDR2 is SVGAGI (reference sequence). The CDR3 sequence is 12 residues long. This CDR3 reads CASSYGTNGYTF. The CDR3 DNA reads TGTGCCAGCAGTTACGGGACAAATGGCTACACCTTC.

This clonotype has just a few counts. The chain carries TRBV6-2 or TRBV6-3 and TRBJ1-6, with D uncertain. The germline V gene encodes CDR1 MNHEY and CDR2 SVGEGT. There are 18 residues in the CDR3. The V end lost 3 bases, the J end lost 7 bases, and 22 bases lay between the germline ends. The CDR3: CASSYGGSRDLENSPLHF. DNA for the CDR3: TGTGCCAGCAGTTATGGTGGGAGTAGGGATCTGGAAAATTCACCCCTCCACTTT.

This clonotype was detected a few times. The CDR3 DNA reads TGTGCCAGCAGTTTATCGCTGTATAGCAATCAGCCCCAGCATTTT. Translated, it gives CASSLSLYSNQPQHF. The chain employs TRBV12-3 or TRBV12-4 and TRBJ1-5; D is unresolved. This CDR3 comprises 15 residues. Trimming took off 2 bases at V and 0 bases at J, with 8 bases between the two ends.